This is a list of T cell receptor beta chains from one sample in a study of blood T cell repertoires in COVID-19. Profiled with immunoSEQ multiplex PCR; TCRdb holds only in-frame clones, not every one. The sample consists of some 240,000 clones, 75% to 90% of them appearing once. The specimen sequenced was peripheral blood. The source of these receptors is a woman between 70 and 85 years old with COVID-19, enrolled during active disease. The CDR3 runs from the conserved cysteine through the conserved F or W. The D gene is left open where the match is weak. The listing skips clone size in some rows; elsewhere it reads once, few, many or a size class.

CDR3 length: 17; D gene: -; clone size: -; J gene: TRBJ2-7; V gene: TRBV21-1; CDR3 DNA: TGTGCCAGCAGCAAAACAAAGTGTCAGCGCTTTCGGATCCCTTTCCCCTTC; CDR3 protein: CASSKTKCQRFRIPFPF
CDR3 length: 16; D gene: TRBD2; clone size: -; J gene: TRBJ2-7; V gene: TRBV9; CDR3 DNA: TGTGCCAGCAGCGGAACCGGGACTAGCGGGAGTTACGAGCAGTACTTC; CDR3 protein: CASSGTGTSGSYEQYF
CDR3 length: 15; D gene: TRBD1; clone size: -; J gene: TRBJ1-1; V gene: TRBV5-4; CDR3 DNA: TGTGCCAGCAGCTGGGAGACAGGGGGAGGCACTGAAGCTTTCTTT; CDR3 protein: CASSWETGGGTEAFF
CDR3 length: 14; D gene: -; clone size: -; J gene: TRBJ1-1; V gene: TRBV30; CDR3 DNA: TGTGCCTGGAGCCTGGTGGGGGGGAACACTGAAGCTTTCTTT; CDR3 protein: CAWSLVGGNTEAFF
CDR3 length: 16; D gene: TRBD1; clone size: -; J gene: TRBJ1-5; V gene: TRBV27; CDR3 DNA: TGTGCCAGCAGTCCCCGACAGGGAGGAAGCAATCAGCCCCAGCATTTT; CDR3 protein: CASSPRQGGSNQPQHF
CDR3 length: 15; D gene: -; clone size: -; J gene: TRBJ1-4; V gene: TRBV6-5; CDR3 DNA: TGTGCCAGCAGTTACTCTGCGGGACCGGATGAAAAACTGTTTTTT; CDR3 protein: CASSYSAGPDEKLFF
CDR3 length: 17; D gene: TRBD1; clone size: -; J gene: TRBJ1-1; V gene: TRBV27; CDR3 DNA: TGTGCCAGCAGTCAAGGACAGGGCCGGGCGATGAACACTGAAGCTTTCTTT; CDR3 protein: CASSQGQGRAMNTEAFF
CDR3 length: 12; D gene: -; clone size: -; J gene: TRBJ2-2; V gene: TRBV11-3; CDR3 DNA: TGTGCCAGCAGCCGCGGAGTCGGGGAGCTGTTTTTT; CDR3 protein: CASSRGVGELFF
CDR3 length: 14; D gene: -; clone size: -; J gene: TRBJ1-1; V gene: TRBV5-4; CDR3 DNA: TGTGCCAGCAGCGTGATGGGGGCGAGCACTGAAGCTTTCTTT; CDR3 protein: CASSVMGASTEAFF
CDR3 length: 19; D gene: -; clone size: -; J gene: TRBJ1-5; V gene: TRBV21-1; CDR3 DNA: TGTGCCGGAAAGCATTCGAGGGGAGGACTAAATCGCATCGATCAGCCCCAGCATTTT; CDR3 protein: CAGKHSRGGLNRIDQPQHF
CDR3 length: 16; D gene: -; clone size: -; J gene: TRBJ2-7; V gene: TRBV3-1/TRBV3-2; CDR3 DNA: TGTGCCAGCAGCCAAGATCTGTTGACTAGCTCCTACGAGCAGTACTTC; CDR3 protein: CASSQDLLTSSYEQYF
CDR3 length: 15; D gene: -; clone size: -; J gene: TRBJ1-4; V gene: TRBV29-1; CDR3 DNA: TGCAGCGTTGCTGCCCAGGGGACGACTAATGAAAAACTGTTTTTT; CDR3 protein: CSVAAQGTTNEKLFF
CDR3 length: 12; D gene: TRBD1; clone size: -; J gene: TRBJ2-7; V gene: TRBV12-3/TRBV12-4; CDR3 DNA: TGTGCCAGCAGTAACAGGGGTTACGAGCAGTACTTC; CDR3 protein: CASSNRGYEQYF
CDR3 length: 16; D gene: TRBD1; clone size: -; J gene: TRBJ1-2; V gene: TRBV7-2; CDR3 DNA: TGTGCCAGCAGCTTATACCGGCCGGACAGGGTTCGTGGCTACACCTTC; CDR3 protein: CASSLYRPDRVRGYTF
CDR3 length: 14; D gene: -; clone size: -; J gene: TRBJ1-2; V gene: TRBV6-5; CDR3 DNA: TGTGCCAGCAGGACCCCTGGGGGGGCGGGTGGCTACACCTTC; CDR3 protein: CASRTPGGAGGYTF
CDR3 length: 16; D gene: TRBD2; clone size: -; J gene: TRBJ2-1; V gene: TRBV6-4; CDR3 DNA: TGTGCCAGCAGAGAGATAGCGGGAGGGTCCTACAATGAGCAGTTCTTC; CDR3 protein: CASREIAGGSYNEQFF
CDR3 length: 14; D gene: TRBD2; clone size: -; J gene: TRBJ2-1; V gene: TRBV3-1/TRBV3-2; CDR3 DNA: TGTGCCAGCAGCCGCTCTGGGACTAGCGGGGAGCAGTTCTTC; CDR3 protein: CASSRSGTSGEQFF
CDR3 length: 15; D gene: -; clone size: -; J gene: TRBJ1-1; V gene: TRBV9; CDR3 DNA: TGTGCCAGCAGCGCCACCGGGATGGTGAACACTGAAGCTTTCTTT; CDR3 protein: CASSATGMVNTEAFF
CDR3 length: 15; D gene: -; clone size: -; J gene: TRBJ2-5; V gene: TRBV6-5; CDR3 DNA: TGTGCCAGCAGCCCCCCGGGGACTGGGCAAGAGACCCAGTACTTC; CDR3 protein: CASSPPGTGQETQYF
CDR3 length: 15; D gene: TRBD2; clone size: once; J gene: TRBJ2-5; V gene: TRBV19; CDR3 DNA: TGTGCCAGTAGTATCACGGGAGGATCGGGAGAGACCCAGTACTTC; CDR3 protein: CASSITGGSGETQYF
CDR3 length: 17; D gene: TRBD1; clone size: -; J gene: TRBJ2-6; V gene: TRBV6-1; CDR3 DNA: TGTGCCAGCAGTGGGACAGGGGGGGTGGCTGGGGCCAACGTCCTGACTTTC; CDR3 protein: CASSGTGGVAGANVLTF
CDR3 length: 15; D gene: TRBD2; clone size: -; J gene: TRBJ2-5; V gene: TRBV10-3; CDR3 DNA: TGTGCCATCAGTCAAGGGGCGGGAGGTGCAGAGACCCAGTACTTC; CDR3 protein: CAISQGAGGAETQYF
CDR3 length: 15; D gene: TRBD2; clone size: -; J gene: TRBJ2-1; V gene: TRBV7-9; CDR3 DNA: TGTGCCAGCAGCTTCGGTTCTAGCGGGAATAATGAGCAGTTCTTC; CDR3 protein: CASSFGSSGNNEQFF